This T cell receptor beta chain was identified in a study of cytomegalovirus exposure and HLA in healthy donors. V dropped 0 bases and J dropped 8 bases, with 13 bases sitting between them. This CDR3 comprises 15 residues. CDR1 MGHRA and CDR2 YSYEKL come from the germline V gene. Worth noting for this clone: Its antigen is currently unknown.

Researchers ran the PCR with 60 Vbeta and 13 Jbeta primers. Sequencing used immunoSEQ multiplex PCR; TCRdb keeps in-frame clones, though not all of them. The sample lists about 96,000 clones, 77% seen once, with under 7.5% in the top ten. Study-wide results and caveats: In vitro experiments confirmed that three CMV-associated chains were specific for CMV antigens. An analysis was carried out later, and it reportedly showed fewer N-insertions in an Asian-associated ancestry cluster than the roughly 670-donor mean.

Material: PBMCs. The receptor was derived from a man between 50 and 59 years old in good health and CMV-seropositive. This chain uses TRBV4-1 with TRBJ1-4; D possibly corresponds to TRBD1 (5 bases). The CDR3 is CASSQEGQGKEKLFF. Written as DNA, the CDR3 is TGCGCCAGCAGCCAAGAAGGCCAGGGAAAGGAAAAACTGTTTTTT.